The clone carrying this T cell receptor beta chain was detected once. Using immunoSEQ multiplex PCR, the repertoire was profiled, and TCRdb retains in-frame clones only, with some absent. Of around 700,000 clones detected, 60% to 80% appear once; the ten largest clones hold under 2%. V shed 1 base, J shed 1 base, and the junction held 4 bases outside the gene matches. The CDR3 is made up of 15 amino acids. The germline V gene encodes CDR1 SGHVS and CDR2 FQNEAQ. The data were taken from a study of shared clonotypes between healthy human individuals. The sequence was obtained from a woman in her twenties or thirties in good health. The sample was memory CD4+ T cells sorted from blood. The subset was: CD45RA-negative fraction. The genes are TRBV7-8 and TRBJ2-7; 7 nucleotides align to TRBD1. In nucleotides, the CDR3 is TGTGCCAGCAGCTTAGTTCTGGGACAGTCCTACGAGCAGTACTTC. Protein: CASSLVLGQSYEQYF.